This T cell receptor (beta chain) appears in the sequencing data of a study of T-cell memory formation after mild COVID-19. Regarding the study as a whole: Shrinking CD4+ clones were chiefly CM and EM; CD8+ ones were chiefly EMRA. Prior to infection, memory already included some responding clones, suggesting cross-reactive memory joined.

It was 5'RACE with constant-segment primers that produced the TCR alpha and TCR beta cDNA libraries, which carried sample barcodes and UMIs. TCRdb ran MiXCR on the 5' RACE reads and lists one entry per CDR3 protein. The sample lists around 65,000 distinct CDR3 sequences, 9.3% occurring once. To note about this clonotype: Its antigen remains unknown.

The sample comprised PBMCs or a T cell subset sorted from them (not recorded which). The sequence came from a man younger than 30 who had mild COVID-19 (a few samples of this study predate the infection). Cell type and time point are not known.

The CDR3 DNA is TGCAGTGCTAAGACATCAACGGGGTATGGCTACACCTTC. It encodes CSAKTSTGYGYTF. The chain links TRBV20-1 to TRBJ1-2; D gene uncertain. The V and J ends lost 4 bases and 5 bases respectively, with 14 bases between them. CDR3 length: 13 amino acids. Germline V CDR1 and CDR2: DFQATT, SNEGSKA (reference sequence).